This section outlines one T cell receptor beta chain sequence together with its context. The antigen it binds to is not known. It has no much larger one-base neighbor in the sample; base qualities were not kept. Participants in the prospective study were aged about 18 to 90 years, lived in some 24 United States geographic areas, and enrolled through a virtual design. Cohort assignment in the prospective study relied on participant-reported clinical history from a screening survey and a study questionnaire. Recovered participants in ImmuneRACE Cohort 3 were defined as having two consecutive negative NP/OP PCR tests, clearance from a healthcare professional, or resolution of symptoms. Mobile phlebotomists in the prospective study collected whole blood, serum and a nasopharyngeal or oropharyngeal swab from every participant. Prospective study participants could optionally give additional blood draws and questionnaires over an approximately 2-month period. Before DNA extraction, blood samples from the prospective study were shipped at room temperature or frozen.

These data come from a study of blood T cell repertoires in COVID-19 (TCRdb year 2020). Background for the entire study: The collaborator samples originated in the United States, Italy and Spain and spanned the acute and convalescent phases of COVID-19. Samples came from the ongoing ImmuneRACE study (first 160 participants) plus 1,254 subjects from 6 global collaborators. Where available, HLA class I and class II types were taken from metadata supplied by the sample provider and were not determined by assay-based typing. The material from the prospective study consisted of cDNA or gDNA derived from T cells, B-cell-depleted T cells, or PBMCs. Sample metadata almost always included a de-identified subject ID, COVID-19 status, age in years and sex. Deeply sampled blood TCRbeta repertoires from subjects exposed to, actively infected with, or recovered from COVID-19 were included in the dataset. A freely available public database, intended as a resource for researchers studying the immune response to SARS-CoV-2, is where the repertoires were released. The paper as a whole reports these results and caveats: The amount of clinical and demographic metadata varied by source and participant and was provided uncurated.

TCRbeta CDR3 regions were amplified from genomic DNA using the immunoSEQ Assay, a bias-controlled multiplex PCR. Per the original workflow: The number of nucleated cells in each sample was estimated by amplification of reference gene primers within the assay. Sequence reads were collapsed and filtered to measure the absolute abundance of every unique TCRbeta CDR3 rearrangement. For each sample, productive Simpson clonality was calculated by taking the square root of Simpson's diversity index across productive rearrangements. Not all clones reach the TCRdb copy of this immuneACCESS table, which keeps in-frame sequences only. Checked studies attribute under half of the gap to unresolved V genes and leave the rest unexplained. D and trimming were read from the DNA, whereas the V and J calls and clone size are those reported in that table. The sample table holds about 250,000 clones, of which about nine tenths were seen once. Approximately 2% of the sample lies in the top ten.

The receptor was isolated from a woman aged 18 to 35 who had recovered from COVID-19. Source material: PBMCs or T cells enriched from blood (not recorded which).

The DNA sequence is as follows: TGTGCCAGCACCAAGGGGGACGGAATCTCGCCCGGGGAGCTGTTTTTT. This is translated as CASTKGDGISPGELFF. The rearranged segments are TRBV5-4 and TRBJ2-2, and the D gene may be TRBD1, 6 bases matching. V gives up 6 bases and J gives up 6 bases, and the segment between their germline ends measures 21 bases. The CDR3, cysteine through phenylalanine, is 16 amino acids long. The retained sequence is limited to the CDR3, 48 bases, with the frame set at the first base. Taken from the germline V gene (reference sequence), the CDR1 and CDR2 loops are SGHNT and YYREEE.